Below, 15 T cell receptor beta chains from the same sample are listed, as sequenced in a study of shared clonotypes between healthy human individuals. Clones were read by immunoSEQ multiplex PCR, and TCRdb kept only the in-frame ones, dropping some. The top ten clones hold approximately 0.3% of a sample with hundreds of thousands of clones, about 98% of them seen once. Positive CCR7 selection of CD45RO-negative cells yielded the naive CD8 cells, and terminally differentiated effector memory CD45RA+ cells were excluded. The source material was naive CD8+ T cells sorted from blood. The receptors come from a man aged 25 to 45 in good health.

The chain links TRBV29-1 to TRBJ1-4; 10 bases agree with TRBD1. This CDR3 region has 16 residues. CDR1 and CDR2 from the germline V gene are SQVTM and ANQGSEA. Trimming cost V 0 bases and J 7 bases; bases outside gene matches: 8. CDR3 sequence (DNA): TGCAGCGTTGAAGAGGGATGGGACAGGGGTTCTGAAAAACTGTTTTTT. This encodes CSVEEGWDRGSEKLFF.

The chain is built from TRBV5-4 and TRBJ2-7, with D possibly being TRBD1 (7 bases). The CDR3 runs to 17 residues. The germline V gene encodes CDR1 SGHNT and CDR2 YYREEE (reference sequence). V gave up 0 bases and J gave up 1 base, with 17 bases separating them. The CDR3, as DNA: TGTGCCAGCAGCTTGGTGGGGCAGGGGGGCCTATCCTACGAGCAGTACTTC. Protein: CASSLVGQGGLSYEQYF.

V gene TRBV18 combines with J gene TRBJ2-1; a weak D match, TRBD2 (5 bases). The CDR3 is made up of 15 amino acids. V was cut by 3 bases and J by 8 bases, with 17 bases left in between. Germline CDR1 reads KGHSH; CDR2 reads LQKENI. The CDR3 DNA is TGTGCCAGCTCACCGGCGGGCCTCGCGCGGGATGAGCAGTTCTTC. It encodes CASSPAGLARDEQFF. The whole variable domain, remainder taken from reference TRBV18 and TRBJ2-1, is NAGVMQNPRHLVRRRGQEARLRCSPMKGHSHVYWYRQLPEEGLKFMVYLQKENIIDESGMPKERFSAEFPKEGPSILRIQQVVRGDSAAYFCASSPAGLARDEQFFGPGTRLTVL.

Worth noting for this clone: The same CDR3 can be traced to other DNA sequences in this sample. The chain joins TRBV6-6 to TRBJ1-5; D remains ambiguous. In germline, CDR1 is MNHNY, CDR2 SVGAGI (reference sequence). Trimming pared 3 bases from V and 0 bases from J, leaving 3 bases between. There are 13 residues in the CDR3. CDR3 loop: CASSYGSNQPQHF. The DNA for the CDR3 is TGTGCCAGCAGTTATGGTAGCAATCAGCCCCAGCATTTT.

The CDR3 loop reads CASSLEGVNNQPQHF. CDR3 DNA: TGCGCCAGCAGCTTGGAAGGAGTTAATAATCAGCCCCAGCATTTT. V and J are TRBV5-1 and TRBJ1-5; no clear D. In germline, CDR1 is SGHRS, CDR2 YFSETQ. The V end was cut by 0 bases, the J end by 4 bases, with 11 bases between. This CDR3 has 15 residues.

This clone was counted a few times. The chain carries TRBV27 and TRBJ2-5; 11 positions agree with TRBD1. The germline gives CDR1 MNHEY, CDR2 SMNVEV (reference sequence). The CDR3 sequence is 15 residues long. J lost 5 bases, V lost 4 bases, and 6 bases had no gene match. CDR3 sequence (DNA): TGTGCCAGCAGTTCCATGGACAGGGGGCTTGAGACCCAGTACTTC. Protein product: CASSSMDRGLETQYF.

The chain joins TRBV5-1 to TRBJ2-7; no reliable D call. V lost 0 bases to trimming and J lost 0 bases, with 7 bases between them. CDR1 is SGHRS, CDR2 YFSETQ, per germline. The CDR3 contains 14 residues. DNA for the CDR3: TGCGCCAGCAGCTTGGTGGCCTACTCCTACGAGCAGTACTTC. Protein sequence: CASSLVAYSYEQYF.

This clone was seen once. V gene TRBV4-1 combines with J gene TRBJ2-2, with a weak D call TRBD1 (5 bases). Trimming shortened V by 0 bases and J by 4 bases, and 12 bases separated the two germline ends. Per the germline V gene, CDR1 is MGHRA and CDR2 is YSYEKL. The CDR3 sequence is 16 residues long. The CDR3 loop is CASSQDQDSRTGELFF. CDR3 DNA sequence: TGCGCCAGCAGCCAAGATCAAGACAGCCGCACCGGGGAGCTGTTTTTT.

This rearrangement joins TRBV6-5 to TRBJ2-3, with 7 bases lining up with TRBD2. Trimming took 2 bases from V and 5 from J; bases not matched to a gene: 7. The germline CDR1 and CDR2 sequences are MNHEY and SVGAGI. The CDR3 covers 15 residues. The CDR3 nucleotides are TGTGCCAGCAGTTACACGGGAGGAGTCAAAGATACGCAGTATTTT. It yields the protein CASSYTGGVKDTQYF.

The gene calls are TRBV7-9 and TRBJ1-1; D may be TRBD1 (5 bases). Germline values: CDR1 SEHNR, CDR2 FQNEAQ (reference sequence). The CDR3 loop spans 16 amino acids. With 1 base removed from V and 11 bases from J, the gap between germline ends came to 23 bases. The CDR3 DNA reads TGTGCCAGCAGCTTAGATGGGGGGTTTCTGGCCGAAGAGGCTTTCTTT. It is translated as CASSLDGGFLAEEAFF. Using reference TRBV7-9 and TRBJ1-1 for the parts outside the CDR3, the full variable domain is DTGVSQNPRHKITKRGQNVTFRCDPISEHNRLYWYRQTLGQGPEFLTYFQNEAQLEKSRLLSDRFSAERPKGSFSTLEIQRTEQGDSAMYLCASSLDGGFLAEEAFFGQGTRLTVV.

The chain is built from TRBV5-4 and TRBJ2-3, with a possible D match to TRBD1 (5 bases). The CDR3 has 14 amino acids. Germline-derived CDR1 and CDR2 are SGHNT and YYREEE (reference sequence). Trimming left V 4 bases short and J 1 base short, with 10 bases between. Here the CDR3 reads CASSPGPGTDTQYF. CDR3 DNA: TGTGCCAGCAGCCCAGGGCCCGGCACAGATACGCAGTATTTT.

This chain joins TRBV2 and TRBJ2-7; D is unresolved. Germline V gene sequence: CDR1 SNHLY, CDR2 FYNNEI. The CDR3 has 15 amino acids. With 3 bases removed from V and 1 base from J, the gap between germline ends came to 13 bases. CDR3 in DNA: TGTGCCAGCAGTGATTGGGGAAGTGGGTCCTACGAGCAGTACTTC. Encoded protein: CASSDWGSGSYEQYF. Drawing the rest from reference TRBV2 and TRBJ2-7, the complete variable domain is EPEVTQTPSHQVTQMGQEVILRCVPISNHLYFYWYRQILGQKVEFLVSFYNNEISEKSEIFDDQFSVERPDGSNFTLKIRSTKLEDSAMYFCASSDWGSGSYEQYFGPGTRLTVT.

This clone was counted once. This rearrangement joins TRBV21-1 to TRBJ2-1; no check of the table's D call, TRBD1, against the DNA was made. TRBV21-1 is labeled a pseudogene. This CDR3 region has 20 residues. The CDR3 protein is CASSMRGTGELLVWRDEQFF. The CDR3 DNA is TGTGCCAGCAGCATGAGGGGGACAGGGGAACTTTTAGTATGGCGGGATGAGCAGTTCTTC.

The chain is built from TRBV9 and TRBJ2-1; D is unclear. The length of the CDR3 is 15 residues. With 4 bases removed from V and 6 bases from J, the gap between germline ends came to 17 bases. Germline V gene lookup returns CDR1 SGDLS and CDR2 YYNGEE. CDR3 in DNA: TGTGCCAGCAGCCTCCACCGGTGGGCCGGCAATGAGCAGTTCTTC. Amino acid sequence: CASSLHRWAGNEQFF.

The chain employs TRBV28 and TRBJ1-2; TRBD1 agrees at 7 bases. Germline trimming cut 6 bases from V and 6 bases from J; bases unmatched to any gene: 7. The V gene's germline CDR1 is MDHEN and CDR2 SYDVKM. The CDR3 has 13 amino acids. CDR3 in DNA: TGTGCCAGCAGCTTACGGACAGGCGATGGCTACACCTTC. Protein: CASSLRTGDGYTF.